This T cell receptor beta chain comes out of a study of blood T cell repertoires in COVID-19. Per germline, CDR1 SGHNT and CDR2 YYREEE (reference sequence). The CDR3 covers 13 residues. V lost 1 base and J lost 5, with 9 bases in between. The assay was immunoSEQ multiplex PCR, and TCRdb's table has in-frame clones only and misses some. This table has around 270,000 clones, approximately 85% appearing once. Patients of the Seattle cohort, enrolled during active infection, were followed longitudinally. The sample consisted of peripheral blood. V gene TRBV5-4 combines with J gene TRBJ2-5; tentative D call: TRBD1 (6 bases). The sequence was obtained from a human donor with COVID-19, enrolled during active disease. The donor label of this sample is uncertain. The CDR3 protein is CASSLTGSETQYF. For the CDR3, the DNA is TGTGCCAGCAGCTTGACAGGGTCGGAGACCCAGTACTTC.